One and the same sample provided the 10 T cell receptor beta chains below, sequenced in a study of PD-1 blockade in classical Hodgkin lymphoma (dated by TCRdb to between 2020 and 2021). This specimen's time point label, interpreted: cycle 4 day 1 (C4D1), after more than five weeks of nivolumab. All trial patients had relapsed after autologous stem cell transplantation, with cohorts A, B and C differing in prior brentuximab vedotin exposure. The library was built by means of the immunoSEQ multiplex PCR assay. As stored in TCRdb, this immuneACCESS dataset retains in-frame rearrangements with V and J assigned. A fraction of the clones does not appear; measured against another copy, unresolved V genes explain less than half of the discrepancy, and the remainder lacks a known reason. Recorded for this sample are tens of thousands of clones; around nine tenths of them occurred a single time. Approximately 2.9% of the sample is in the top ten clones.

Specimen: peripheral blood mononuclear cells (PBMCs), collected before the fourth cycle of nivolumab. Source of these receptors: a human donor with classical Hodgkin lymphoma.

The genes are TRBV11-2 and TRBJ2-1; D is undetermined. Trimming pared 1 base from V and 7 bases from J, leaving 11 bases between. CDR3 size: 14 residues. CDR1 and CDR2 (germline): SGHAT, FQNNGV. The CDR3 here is CASSLAGRPNEQFF. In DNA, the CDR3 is TGTGCCAGCAGCTTAGCCGGACGTCCTAATGAGCAGTTCTTC.

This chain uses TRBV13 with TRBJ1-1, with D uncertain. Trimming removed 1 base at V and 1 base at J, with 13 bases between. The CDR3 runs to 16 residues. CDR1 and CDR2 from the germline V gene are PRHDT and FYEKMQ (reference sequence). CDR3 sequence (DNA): TGTGCCAGCAGCTTAGTATTATCGAAGGGGAACACTGAAGCTTTCTTT. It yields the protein CASSLVLSKGNTEAFF.

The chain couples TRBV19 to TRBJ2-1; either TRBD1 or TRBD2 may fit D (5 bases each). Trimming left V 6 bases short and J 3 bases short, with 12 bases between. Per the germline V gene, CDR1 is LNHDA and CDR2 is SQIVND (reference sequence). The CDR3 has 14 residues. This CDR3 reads CASREGTLYNEQFF. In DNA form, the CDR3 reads TGTGCCAGTAGAGAAGGGACCCTCTACAATGAGCAGTTCTTC.

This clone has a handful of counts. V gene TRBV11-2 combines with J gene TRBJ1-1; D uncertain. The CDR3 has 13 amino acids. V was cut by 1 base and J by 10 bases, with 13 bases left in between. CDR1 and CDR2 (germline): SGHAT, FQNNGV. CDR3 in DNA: TGTGCCAGCAGCTTAGGCTCCCCGCGGGGAGCTTTCTTT. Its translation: CASSLGSPRGAFF.

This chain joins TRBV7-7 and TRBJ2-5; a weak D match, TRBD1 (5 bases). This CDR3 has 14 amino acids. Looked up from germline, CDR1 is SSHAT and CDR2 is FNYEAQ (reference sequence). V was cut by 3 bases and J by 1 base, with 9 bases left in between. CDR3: CASSLTAGQETQYF. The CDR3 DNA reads TGTGCCAGCAGCTTGACAGCCGGCCAAGAGACCCAGTACTTC.

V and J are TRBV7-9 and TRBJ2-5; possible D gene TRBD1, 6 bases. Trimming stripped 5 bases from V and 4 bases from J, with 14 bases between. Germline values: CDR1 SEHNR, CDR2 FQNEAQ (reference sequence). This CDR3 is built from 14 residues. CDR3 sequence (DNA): TGTGCCAGCAGCCAGACAGGTTTTGGAGAGACCCAGTACTTC. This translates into CASSQTGFGETQYF. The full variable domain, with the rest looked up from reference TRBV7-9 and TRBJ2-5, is DTGVSQNPRHKITKRGQNVTFRCDPISEHNRLYWYRQTLGQGPEFLTYFQNEAQLEKSRLLSDRFSAERPKGSFSTLEIQRTEQGDSAMYLCASSQTGFGETQYFGPGTRLLVL.

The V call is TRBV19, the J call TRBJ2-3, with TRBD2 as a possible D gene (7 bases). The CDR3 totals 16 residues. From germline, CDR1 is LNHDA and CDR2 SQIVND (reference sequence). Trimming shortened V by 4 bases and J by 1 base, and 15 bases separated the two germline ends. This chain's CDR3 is CASSRSRGARTDTQYF. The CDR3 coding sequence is TGTGCCAGTAGTAGATCCCGGGGGGCCCGCACAGATACGCAGTATTTT.

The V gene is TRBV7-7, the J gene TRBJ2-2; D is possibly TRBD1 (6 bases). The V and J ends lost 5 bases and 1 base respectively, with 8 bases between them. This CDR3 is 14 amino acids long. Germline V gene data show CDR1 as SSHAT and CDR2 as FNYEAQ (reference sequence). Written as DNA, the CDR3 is TGTGCCAGCAGCAAGGACAGGAACACCGGGGAGCTGTTTTTT. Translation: CASSKDRNTGELFF.

This chain's CDR3 is CASSLGHLGDTQYF. As DNA, the CDR3 is TGTGCCAGCAGCTTAGGGCACCTCGGGGATACGCAGTATTTT. This chain joins TRBV7-9 and TRBJ2-3, with D unclear. The germline gives CDR1 SEHNR, CDR2 FQNEAQ (reference sequence). V gave up 1 base and J gave up 6 bases, with 11 bases separating them. The CDR3 totals 14 residues. Full variable domain (remainder filled in from reference TRBV7-9 and TRBJ2-3): DTGVSQNPRHKITKRGQNVTFRCDPISEHNRLYWYRQTLGQGPEFLTYFQNEAQLEKSRLLSDRFSAERPKGSFSTLEIQRTEQGDSAMYLCASSLGHLGDTQYFGPGTRLTVL.

CDR3 amino acids: CASRTNTGTGDNSPLHF. The CDR3 DNA reads as TGTGCCAGCAGAACCAACACCGGGACAGGGGATAATTCACCCCTCCACTTT. The rearrangement links TRBV5-6 to TRBJ1-6; 10 nucleotides agree with TRBD1. Germline trimming cut 5 bases from V and 5 bases from J; bases unmatched to any gene: 10. Germline CDR1 SGHDT, CDR2 YYEEEE. The CDR3 spans 17 residues.